This T cell receptor (beta chain) comes out of a study of radiotherapy plus CTLA-4 blockade in lung cancer. This clone was observed once. Unmatched junction bases numbered 14, after V lost 8 bases and J lost 2 bases. The CDR3 runs to 17 residues. Germline CDR1 and CDR2: SGHVS and FQNEAQ. Data came from immunoSEQ multiplex PCR; TCRdb stores just in-frame clones and leaves some out. The sample lists tens of thousands of clones, 60% to 85% seen once, with 3% to 4.5% in the top ten. The clonotype was recovered from a human donor with non-small cell lung cancer who had a partial response to radiotherapy plus ipilimumab. Some clones in this sample may be carry-over from other donors' samples. V is TRBV7-8 and J is TRBJ1-5; 8 positions match TRBD1. The starting material was peripheral blood, obtained from a patient treated with radiotherapy plus ipilimumab. The DNA of the CDR3 is TGTGCCAGCGTTCGGGACAGGATATCATGGGGCAATCAGCCCCAGCATTTT. Protein sequence: CASVRDRISWGNQPQHF. Looking up the rest from reference TRBV7-8 and TRBJ1-5 gives the full variable domain: GAGVSQSPRYKVAKRGQDVALRCDPISGHVSLFWYQQALGQGPEFLTYFQNEAQLDKSGLPSDRFFAERPEGSVSTLKIQRTQQEDSAVYLCASVRDRISWGNQPQHFGDGTRLSIL.